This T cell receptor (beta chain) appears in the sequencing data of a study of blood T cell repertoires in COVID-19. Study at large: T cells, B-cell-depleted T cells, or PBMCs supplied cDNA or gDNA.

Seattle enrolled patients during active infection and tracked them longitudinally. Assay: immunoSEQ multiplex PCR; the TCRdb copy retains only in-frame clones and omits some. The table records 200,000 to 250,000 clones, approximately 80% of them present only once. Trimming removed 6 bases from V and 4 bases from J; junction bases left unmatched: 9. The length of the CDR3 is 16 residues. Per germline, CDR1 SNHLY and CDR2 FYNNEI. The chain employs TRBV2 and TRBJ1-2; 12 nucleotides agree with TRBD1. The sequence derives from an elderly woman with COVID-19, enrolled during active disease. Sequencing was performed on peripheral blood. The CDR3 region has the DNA TGTGCCAGCAGCCACCAGGGACAGGGGGCGGCCTATGGCTACACCTTC. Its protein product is CASSHQGQGAAYGYTF. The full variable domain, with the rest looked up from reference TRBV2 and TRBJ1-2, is EPEVTQTPSHQVTQMGQEVILRCVPISNHLYFYWYRQILGQKVEFLVSFYNNEISEKSEIFDDQFSVERPDGSNFTLKIRSTKLEDSAMYFCASSHQGQGAAYGYTFGSGTRLTVV.